These 4 T cell receptor beta chains were all obtained from the same sample, sequenced in a study of technical replicates of blood from a few donors. TCRdb's table, derived via immunoSEQ multiplex PCR, lists solely in-frame clones and lacks some. The sample lists tens of thousands of clones, around 93% seen once, with less than 0.3% in the top ten. Specimen: T cells isolated from PBMCs. The receptors shown here come from a human donor in good health.

V is TRBV5-1 and J is TRBJ2-2, with 9 bases fitting TRBD2. CDR3 size: 17 residues. V lost 2 bases to trimming and J lost 6 bases; unmatched junction nucleotides: 11. Germline V gene lookup returns CDR1 SGHRS and CDR2 YFSETQ. Written as DNA, the CDR3 is TGCGCCAGCAGCTTACGGGGACTAGCTGTAAGTTCCGGGGAGCTGTTTTTT. As protein: CASSLRGLAVSSGELFF. Complete variable domain (other parts from reference TRBV5-1 and TRBJ2-2): KAGVTQTPRYLIKTRGQQVTLSCSPISGHRSVSWYQQTPGQGLQFLFEYFSETQRNKGNFPGRFSGRQFSNSRSEMNVSTLELGDSALYLCASSLRGLAVSSGELFFGEGSRLTVL.

The chain recombines TRBV11-2 with TRBJ1-1; D is perhaps TRBD1 (6 bases). The V gene lost 1 base and the J gene lost 5 bases, with 11 bases spanning the gap. The CDR3 spans 14 residues. CDR1 is SGHAT, CDR2 FQNNGV, per germline. The CDR3 reads CASSLVAGTTEAFF. The CDR3 DNA sequence: TGTGCCAGCAGCTTAGTCGCCGGGACAACTGAAGCTTTCTTT.

The chain has TRBV28 and TRBJ2-5; a possible D gene is TRBD2 (6 bases). Deletions cut 3 bases from V and 1 base from J, with 12 bases between. The CDR3 has 15 amino acids. Germline V gene lookup returns CDR1 MDHEN and CDR2 SYDVKM. CDR3 sequence: CASSLEGKFQETQYF. The CDR3, as DNA: TGTGCCAGCAGTTTGGAGGGCAAGTTCCAAGAGACCCAGTACTTC.

This chain connects TRBV9 to TRBJ2-1; tentative D call: TRBD2 (5 bases). This CDR3 has 16 residues. Trimming stripped 3 bases from V and 5 bases from J, with 18 bases between. The germline V gene encodes CDR1 SGDLS and CDR2 YYNGEE. The CDR3 DNA follows: TGTGCCAGCAGCGAAGAGGACTCCCGATGGGACAATGAGCAGTTCTTC. Protein: CASSEEDSRWDNEQFF.